This TCR beta chain was recovered during a study of T cell repertoires in cytomegalovirus infection. On the study more broadly: Selected CMV epitopes included recently identified HLA-C-restricted ones as well as well-studied HLA-B-restricted ones. Signatures in public TCR beta sequences pointed to both CMV infection and matching HLA type.

V lost 5 bases to trimming and J lost 1 base; unmatched junction nucleotides: 2. Germline V gene lookup returns CDR1 MNHEY and CDR2 SVGAGI. The CDR3 sequence is 14 residues long. Each CDR3 protein is one row after TCRdb ran MiXCR on the reads. This table has tens of thousands of distinct CDR3 sequences, roughly 22% appearing once. Turning to this clonotype: Its specificity is not known.

Broader study findings: Dominant in the ex vivo response were TCR beta clonotypes restricted by HLA-C and specific for CMV. Summed frequency of shared TCR beta families picked out CMV carriers who also had the relevant HLA.

This TCR derives from a human donor in good health (CMV status not recorded). Some clones in this sample may be carry-over from other donors' samples. J is TRBJ2-1 and V is TRBV6-5; 7 bases align to TRBD1. The input for sequencing was CD8+ T cells from cultured PBMCs, taken from culture after CMV antigen stimulation. The DNA of the CDR3 is TGTGCCAGCAGTCGACAGGGTTCCTACAATGAGCAGTTCTTC. Its translation: CASSRQGSYNEQFF.